This T cell receptor beta chain was recovered during a study of blood T cell repertoires in COVID-19. Study-wide background: Both acute and convalescent COVID-19 samples were obtained from the United States, Italy and Spain. Sample material is recorded as cDNA or gDNA derived from T cells, B-cell-depleted T cells, or PBMCs.

Per the study methods: Researchers report that nucleated cell counts were estimated from reference gene primer amplification. Produced via immunoSEQ multiplex PCR; TCRdb's table is partial and in-frame only. Clonal size and the V and J genes are those of that table, whereas D and trimming came from the DNA. The sample contains about 92,000 clones, roughly 80% of which appear only once. The junction had 5 bases not matched to a gene; V was cut back by 4 bases and J by 7 bases. Germline CDR1 and CDR2: SGHNT and YYREEE (reference sequence). This CDR3 has 14 amino acids. The TCR originated in a man in his fifties who had recovered from COVID-19. The chain links TRBV5-4 to TRBJ2-2, with 9 bases lining up with TRBD1. Sequencing was done on a sample of peripheral blood. The CDR3 loop is CASSVQGAVGELFF. CDR3 DNA sequence: TGTGCCAGCAGCGTACAGGGGGCAGTCGGGGAGCTGTTTTTT.